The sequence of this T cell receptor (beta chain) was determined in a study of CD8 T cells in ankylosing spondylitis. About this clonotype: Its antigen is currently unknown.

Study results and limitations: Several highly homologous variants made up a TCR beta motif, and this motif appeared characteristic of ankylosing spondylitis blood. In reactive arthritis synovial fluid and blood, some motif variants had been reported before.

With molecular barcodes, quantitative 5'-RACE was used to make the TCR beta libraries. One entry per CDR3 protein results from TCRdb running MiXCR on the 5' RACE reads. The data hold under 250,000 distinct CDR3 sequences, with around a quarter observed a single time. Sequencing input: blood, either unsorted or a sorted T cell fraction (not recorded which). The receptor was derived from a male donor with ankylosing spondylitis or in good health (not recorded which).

The CDR3 DNA is TGCAGTGGTCGCCCTCTGACTAGCGGGAGCGGGCAGCCCTACAATGAGCAGTTCTTC. It specifies CSGRPLTSGSGQPYNEQFF. The genes are TRBV20-1 and TRBJ2-1; 12 positions agree with TRBD2. The CDR3 consists of 19 residues. The germline CDR1 and CDR2 sequences are DFQATT and SNEGSKA (reference sequence). Trimming at V came to 7 bases and at J to 2 bases, leaving 18 bases not matched to a gene.